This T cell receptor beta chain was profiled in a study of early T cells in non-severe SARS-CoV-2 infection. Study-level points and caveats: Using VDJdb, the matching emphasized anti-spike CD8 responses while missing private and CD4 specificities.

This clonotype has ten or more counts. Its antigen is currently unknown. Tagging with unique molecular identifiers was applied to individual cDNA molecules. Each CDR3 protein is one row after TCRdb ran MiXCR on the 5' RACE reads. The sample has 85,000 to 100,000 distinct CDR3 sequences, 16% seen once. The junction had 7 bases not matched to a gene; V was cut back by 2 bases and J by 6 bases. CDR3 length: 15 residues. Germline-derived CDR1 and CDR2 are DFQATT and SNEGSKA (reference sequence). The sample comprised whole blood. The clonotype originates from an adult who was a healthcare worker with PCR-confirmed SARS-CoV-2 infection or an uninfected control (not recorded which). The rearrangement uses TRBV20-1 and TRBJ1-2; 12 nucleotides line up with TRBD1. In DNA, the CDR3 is TGCAGTGCTAGACAACCGGGACAGGGGGCCCATGGCTACACCTTC. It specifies CSARQPGQGAHGYTF.